These T cell receptor beta chains were read from a single sample in a study of shared clonotypes between healthy human individuals. Method: immunoSEQ multiplex PCR; TCRdb's copy keeps in-frame clones and lacks some. This table holds millions of clones, about 95% found once. Input material: naive CD8+ T cells sorted from blood. All receptors come from a man aged 18 to 30 in good health. CDR3s include the opening cysteine and the closing phenylalanine or tryptophan. Each record gives: CDR3 length, clone size, D gene, J gene, V gene, CDR3 protein, CDR3 DNA. The D gene is left open where the match is weak. Clone size is shown for a subset of rows, as once, few, many or a class of expanded clone.

>16|-|-|TRBJ1-1|TRBV7-9
CASSQGSGFQNTEAFF
TGTGCCAGCAGCCAAGGCTCAGGGTTTCAGAACACTGAAGCTTTCTTT
>13|-|-|TRBJ2-7|TRBV6-1
CASSEEPFYEQYF
TGTGCCAGCAGTGAAGAACCCTTTTACGAGCAGTACTTC
>14|-|-|TRBJ2-5|TRBV6-5
CASSPTVAVETQYF
TGTGCCAGCAGTCCGACGGTAGCCGTGGAGACCCAGTACTTC
>16|once|TRBD1|TRBJ2-1|TRBV7-9
CASSARTGSIHNEQFF
TGTGCCAGCAGCGCACGGACAGGGTCGATTCACAATGAGCAGTTCTTC
>13|-|-|TRBJ2-7|TRBV27
CASRVIGGYEQYF
TGTGCCAGCAGGGTGATCGGCGGCTACGAGCAGTACTTC
>13|-|-|TRBJ1-1|TRBV30
CAWSVQKNTEAFF
TGTGCCTGGAGTGTACAGAAGAACACTGAAGCTTTCTTT
>15|-|-|TRBJ2-5|TRBV4-1
CASSQGGRLQETQYF
TGCGCCAGCAGCCAAGGGGGACGGCTCCAAGAGACCCAGTACTTC
>15|-|-|TRBJ2-2|TRBV19
CASSMSAGNTGELFF
TGTGCCAGTAGTATGAGTGCGGGAAACACCGGGGAGCTGTTTTTT
>15|-|-|TRBJ1-5|TRBV13
CASSLGRGGNQPQHF
TGTGCCAGCAGCTTAGGTAGGGGGGGCAATCAGCCCCAGCATTTT
>16|-|TRBD2|TRBJ2-5|TRBV4-1
CASSQTLAGGPETQYF
TGCGCCAGCAGCCAAACACTAGCGGGGGGGCCGGAGACCCAGTACTTC
>13|-|-|TRBJ2-7|TRBV15
CAASYGEGYEQYF
TGTGCCGCCAGTTACGGGGAAGGGTACGAGCAGTACTTC
>16|-|-|TRBJ2-6|TRBV7-9
CASSQTGLGGANVLTF
TGTGCCAGCAGCCAGACCGGATTAGGAGGGGCCAACGTCCTGACTTTC
>15|-|-|TRBJ2-5|TRBV7-9
CASSPQARDEETQYF
TGTGCCAGCAGCCCCCAGGCGAGGGACGAGGAGACCCAGTACTTC
>16|-|-|TRBJ1-6|TRBV5-4
CASSLRGTNYNSPLHF
TGTGCCAGCAGCTTACGAGGCACAAACTATAATTCACCCCTCCACTTT
>15|-|-|TRBJ2-5|TRBV11-2
CASSLILGGWQTQYF
TGTGCCAGCAGCTTAATCCTTGGGGGCTGGCAGACCCAGTACTTC
>12|-|-|TRBJ1-1|TRBV28
CASWGENTEAFF
TGTGCCAGCTGGGGTGAGAACACTGAAGCTTTCTTT
>15|-|TRBD2|TRBJ2-1|TRBV9
CASSVSGLVYNEQFF
TGTGCCAGCAGCGTATCGGGACTAGTGTACAATGAGCAGTTCTTC
>20|-|TRBD2|TRBJ2-6|TRBV9
CASSARRLAGGPPGANVLTF
TGTGCCAGCAGCGCTCGCCGACTAGCGGGGGGGCCTCCTGGGGCCAACGTCCTGACTTTC
>14|-|-|TRBJ2-3|TRBV7-9
CASSLHLGSDTQYF
TGTGCCAGCAGCTTACATTTGGGTTCAGATACGCAGTATTTT
>15|-|-|TRBJ1-4|TRBV9
CASSVGGSHNEKLFF
TGTGCCAGCAGCGTAGGAGGCAGCCATAATGAAAAACTGTTTTTT
>14|-|-|TRBJ1-1|TRBV4-1
CASSLRRGHTEAFF
TGCGCCAGCAGCCTCCGAAGGGGTCACACTGAAGCTTTCTTT
>16|-|TRBD2|TRBJ2-1|TRBV13
CASSSTSGSGGNEQFF
TGTGCCAGCAGCTCCACAAGCGGGAGTGGTGGCAATGAGCAGTTCTTC
>16|-|TRBD2|TRBJ2-1|TRBV4-1
CASSQDRTSGYNEQFF
TGCGCCAGCAGCCAAGATCGGACTAGCGGTTACAATGAGCAGTTCTTC
>13|-|-|TRBJ2-5|TRBV13
CASSSNLRETQYF
TGTGCCAGCAGCTCCAATCTTAGGGAGACCCAGTACTTC
>15|-|TRBD1|TRBJ2-1|TRBV5-1
CASSWTGTGVNEQFF
TGCGCCAGCAGCTGGACCGGGACAGGGGTCAATGAGCAGTTCTTC
>17|-|-|TRBJ2-1|TRBV10-3
CAISESWQDLAERRQFF
TGTGCCATCAGTGAGTCGTGGCAGGACTTAGCAGAACGGCGGCAGTTCTTC
>14|-|-|TRBJ1-4|TRBV13
CASSSELGNEKLFF
TGTGCCAGCAGCTCAGAGTTGGGAAATGAAAAACTGTTTTTT
>14|-|-|TRBJ1-4|TRBV27
CASSVIGSSEKLFF
TGTGCCAGCAGTGTAATAGGGTCGTCTGAAAAACTGTTTTTT
>16|-|-|TRBJ1-2|TRBV7-2
CASSLASWTANYGYTF
TGTGCCAGCAGCTTAGCTTCCTGGACAGCTAACTATGGCTACACCTTC
>17|-|-|TRBJ2-2|TRBV13
CASSVAYWGSNTGELFF
TGTGCCAGCAGCGTTGCTTACTGGGGGTCGAACACCGGGGAGCTGTTTTTT
>14|-|-|TRBJ2-7|TRBV6-5
CASSPGTLFYEQYF
TGTGCCAGCAGTCCCGGGACACTATTCTACGAGCAGTACTTC
>14|-|-|TRBJ1-5|TRBV23-1
CASNRDTANQPQHF
TGCGCCAGCAATCGGGACACAGCCAATCAGCCCCAGCATTTT
>16|-|-|TRBJ2-2|TRBV7-8
CASSLVLARNTGELFF
TGTGCCAGCAGCTTAGTGCTAGCGCGGAACACCGGGGAGCTGTTTTTT
>16|-|TRBD2|TRBJ2-1|TRBV9
CASSGASGGVLNEQFF
TGTGCCAGCAGCGGAGCTAGCGGAGGCGTTCTCAATGAGCAGTTCTTC
>12|once|-|TRBJ1-2|TRBV5-4
CASSLGDNGYTF
TGTGCCAGCAGCTTGGGGGACAATGGCTACACCTTC
>13|-|TRBD2|TRBJ2-1|TRBV7-9
CASSLGGSSEQFF
TGTGCCAGCAGCTTGGGGGGGTCTTCAGAGCAGTTCTTC
>13|-|-|TRBJ2-2|TRBV6-5
CASSYSKEGELFF
TGTGCCAGCAGTTACTCGAAGGAGGGGGAGCTGTTTTTT
>15|once|-|TRBJ2-1|TRBV7-6
CASSPGQLSSNEQFF
TGTGCCAGCAGCCCCGGACAGCTTAGCTCCAATGAGCAGTTCTTC
>16|-|TRBD1|TRBJ1-2|TRBV4-3
CASSQDTGTGGYGYTF
TGCGCCAGCAGCCAGGACACCGGGACAGGGGGCTATGGCTACACCTTC
>17|-|-|TRBJ1-1|TRBV21-1
CASSKDSWIGINTEAFF
TGTGCCAGCAGCAAGGACAGTTGGATCGGCATAAACACTGAAGCTTTCTTT
>14|-|-|TRBJ2-7|TRBV5-4
CASSLEYSSYEQYF
TGTGCCAGCAGCTTGGAGTACAGCTCCTACGAGCAGTACTTC
>15|-|-|TRBJ1-2|TRBV6-5
CASSYGDGANYGYTF
TGTGCCAGCAGTTACGGGGACGGTGCTAACTATGGCTACACCTTC
>12|once|-|TRBJ1-5|TRBV18
CASSSTGQPQHF
TGTGCCAGCTCATCAACGGGACAGCCCCAGCATTTT
>15|-|TRBD1|TRBJ2-7|TRBV4-3
CASSQENRGPYEQYF
TGCGCCAGCAGCCAAGAGAACAGGGGGCCTTACGAGCAGTACTTC
>13|-|TRBD2|TRBJ2-7|TRBV27
CASRTSGPYEQYF
TGTGCCAGCAGGACTAGCGGCCCCTACGAGCAGTACTTC
>11|-|TRBD1|TRBJ2-7|TRBV29-1
CSVGTGAEQYF
TGCAGCGTTGGTACAGGGGCCGAGCAGTACTTC
>13|-|-|TRBJ1-2|TRBV29-1
CSVRSWGAYGYTF
TGCAGCGTCCGATCGTGGGGTGCTTATGGCTACACCTTC